The 3 T cell receptor beta chains below all came from one sample that was sequenced in a study of T cell changes during pregnancy in multiple sclerosis. The table came from immunoSEQ multiplex PCR; TCRdb's copy has only in-frame clones and leaves some out. The sample includes about 50,000 clones, 94% of them seen just once. The input for sequencing was CD4+ T cells from peripheral blood mononuclear cells, taken in the third trimester of pregnancy. The receptor source for this set is a female donor with multiple sclerosis, enrolled in a pregnancy study.

The chain recombines TRBV6-5 with TRBJ1-5; unclear D gene. Germline V gene sequence: CDR1 MNHEY, CDR2 SVGAGI. Trimming removed 6 bases at V and 3 bases at J, with 9 bases between. The CDR3 spans 13 residues. The CDR3 DNA reads TGTGCCAGCAGGAGGTCATACAATCAGCCCCAGCATTTT. Residues: CASRRSYNQPQHF.

The V call is TRBV30, the J call TRBJ1-5, with 9 positions matching TRBD1. This CDR3 has 14 residues. J lost 7 bases, V lost 2 bases, and 6 bases had no gene match. CDR1 and CDR2 (germline): GTSNPN, SVGIG (reference sequence). CDR3 nucleotide sequence: TGTGCCTGGAGTCTACAGGGGGCTAACCAGCCCCAGCATTTT. This translates into CAWSLQGANQPQHF.

This clone was observed once. The chain employs TRBV18 and TRBJ2-7, with D maybe TRBD1 (6 bases). The CDR3 consists of 13 residues. CDR1 and CDR2 (germline): KGHSH, LQKENI. V was clipped by 3 bases and J by 4 bases, with 10 bases between them. CDR3 bases: TGTGCCAGCTCACCGGAAGACAGGTACGAGCAGTACTTC. Amino acid sequence: CASSPEDRYEQYF.